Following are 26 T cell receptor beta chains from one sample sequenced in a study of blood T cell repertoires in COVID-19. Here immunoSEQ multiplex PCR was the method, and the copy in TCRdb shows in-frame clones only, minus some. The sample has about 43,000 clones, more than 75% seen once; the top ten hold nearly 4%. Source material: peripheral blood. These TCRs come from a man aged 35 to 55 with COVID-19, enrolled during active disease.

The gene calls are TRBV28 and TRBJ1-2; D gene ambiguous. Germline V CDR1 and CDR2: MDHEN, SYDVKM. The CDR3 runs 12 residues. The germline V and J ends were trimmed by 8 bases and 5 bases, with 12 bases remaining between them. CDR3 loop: CASGPAQYGYTF. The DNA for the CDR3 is TGTGCCAGCGGCCCAGCGCAGTATGGCTACACCTTC.

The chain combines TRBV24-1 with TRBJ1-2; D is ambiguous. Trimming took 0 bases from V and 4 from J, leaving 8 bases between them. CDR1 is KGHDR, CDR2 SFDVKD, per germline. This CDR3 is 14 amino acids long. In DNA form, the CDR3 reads TGTGCCACCAGTGATTTGGACACCTTCTATGGCTACACCTTC. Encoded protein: CATSDLDTFYGYTF.

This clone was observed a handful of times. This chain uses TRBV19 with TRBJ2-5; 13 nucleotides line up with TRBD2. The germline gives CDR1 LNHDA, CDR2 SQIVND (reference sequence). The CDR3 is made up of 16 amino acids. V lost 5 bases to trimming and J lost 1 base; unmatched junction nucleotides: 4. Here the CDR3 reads CASSVTSGGAQETQYF. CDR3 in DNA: TGTGCCAGTAGTGTTACTAGCGGGGGGGCCCAAGAGACCCAGTACTTC.

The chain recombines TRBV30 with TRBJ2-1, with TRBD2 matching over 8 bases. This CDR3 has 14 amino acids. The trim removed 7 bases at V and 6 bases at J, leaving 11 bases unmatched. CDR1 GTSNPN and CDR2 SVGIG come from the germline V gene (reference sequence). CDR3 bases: TGTGCCTTGTACGGGACTAGTTCCGGCAATGAGCAGTTCTTC. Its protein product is CALYGTSSGNEQFF.

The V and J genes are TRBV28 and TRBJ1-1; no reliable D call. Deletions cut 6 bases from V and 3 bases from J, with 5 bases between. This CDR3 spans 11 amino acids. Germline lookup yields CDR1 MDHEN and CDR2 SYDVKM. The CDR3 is CASSRDTEAFF. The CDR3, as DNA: TGTGCCAGCAGCCGGGACACTGAAGCTTTCTTT.

CDR3 in DNA: TGTGCCAGCAGCTCCTCTCCATCCAGGGGTGCAGATACGCAGTATTTT. Translated: CASSSSPSRGADTQYF. V gene TRBV11-3 combines with J gene TRBJ2-3; D possibly corresponds to TRBD1 (6 bases). The CDR3 loop spans 16 amino acids. CDR1 and CDR2 (germline): SGHNT, YENEEA. Trimming took off 4 bases at V and 4 bases at J, with 18 bases between the two ends.

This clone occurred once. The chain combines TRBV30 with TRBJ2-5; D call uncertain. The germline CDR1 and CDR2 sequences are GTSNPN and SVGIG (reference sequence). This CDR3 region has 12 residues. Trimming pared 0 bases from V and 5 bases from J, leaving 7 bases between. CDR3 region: CAWSVYGETQYF. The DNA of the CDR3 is TGTGCCTGGAGTGTATACGGGGAGACCCAGTACTTC. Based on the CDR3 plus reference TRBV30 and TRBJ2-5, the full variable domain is SQTIHQWPATLVQPVGSPLSLECTVEGTSNPNLYWYRQAAGRGLQLLFYSVGIGQISSEVPQNLSASRPQDRQFILSSKKLLLSDSGFYLCAWSVYGETQYFGPGTRLLVL.

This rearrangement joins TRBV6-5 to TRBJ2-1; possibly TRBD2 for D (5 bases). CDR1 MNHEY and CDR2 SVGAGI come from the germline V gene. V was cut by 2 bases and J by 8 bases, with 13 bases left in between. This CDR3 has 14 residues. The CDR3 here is CASSYDGRRDEQFF. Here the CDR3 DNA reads TGTGCCAGCAGTTACGATGGGAGAAGGGATGAGCAGTTCTTC.

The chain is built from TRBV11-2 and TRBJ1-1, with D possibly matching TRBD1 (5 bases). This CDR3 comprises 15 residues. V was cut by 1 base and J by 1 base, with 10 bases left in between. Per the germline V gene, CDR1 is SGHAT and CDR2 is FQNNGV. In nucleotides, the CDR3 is TGTGCCAGCAGCTTAGTGGAGACAGCGAACACTGAAGCTTTCTTT. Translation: CASSLVETANTEAFF.

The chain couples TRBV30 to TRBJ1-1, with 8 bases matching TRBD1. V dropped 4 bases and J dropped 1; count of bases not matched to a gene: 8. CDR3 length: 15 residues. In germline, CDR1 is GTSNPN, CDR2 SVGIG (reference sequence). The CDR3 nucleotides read TGTGCCTGGATCTTTACAGGGGGTCGGAACACTGAAGCTTTCTTT. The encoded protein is CAWIFTGGRNTEAFF.

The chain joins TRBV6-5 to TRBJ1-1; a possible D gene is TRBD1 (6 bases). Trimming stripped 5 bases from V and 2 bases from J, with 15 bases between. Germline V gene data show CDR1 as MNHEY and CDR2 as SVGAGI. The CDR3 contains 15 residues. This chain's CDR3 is CASSHHTGRNTEAFF. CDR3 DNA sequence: TGTGCCAGCAGTCACCATACAGGGCGTAACACTGAAGCTTTCTTT.

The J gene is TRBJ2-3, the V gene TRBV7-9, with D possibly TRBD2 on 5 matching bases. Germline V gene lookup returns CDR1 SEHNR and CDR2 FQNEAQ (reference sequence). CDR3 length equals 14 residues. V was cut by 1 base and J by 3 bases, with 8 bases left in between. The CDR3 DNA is TGTGCCAGCAGCTTAGGAGGGAAGACAGATACGCAGTATTTT. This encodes CASSLGGKTDTQYF.

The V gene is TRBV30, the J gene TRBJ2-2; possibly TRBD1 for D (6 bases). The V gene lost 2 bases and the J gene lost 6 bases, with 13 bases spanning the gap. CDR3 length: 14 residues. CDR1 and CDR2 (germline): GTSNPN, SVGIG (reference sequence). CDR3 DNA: TGTGCCTGGAGTTCCCTCACAGGGCCCGGGGAGCTGTTTTTT. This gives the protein CAWSSLTGPGELFF.

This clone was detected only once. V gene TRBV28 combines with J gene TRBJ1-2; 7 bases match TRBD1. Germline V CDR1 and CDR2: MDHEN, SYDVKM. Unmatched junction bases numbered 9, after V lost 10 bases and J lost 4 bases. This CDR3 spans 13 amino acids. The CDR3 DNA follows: TGTGCCACTAGGGGGCAGGCGCCCTATGGCTACACCTTC. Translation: CATRGQAPYGYTF.

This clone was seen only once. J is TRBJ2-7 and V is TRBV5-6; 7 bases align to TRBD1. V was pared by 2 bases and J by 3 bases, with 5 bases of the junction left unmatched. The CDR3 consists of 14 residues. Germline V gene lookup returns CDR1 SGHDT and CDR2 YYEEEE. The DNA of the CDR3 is TGTGCCAGCAGCTTTGGTAGACAGGGCTACGAGCAGTACTTC. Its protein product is CASSFGRQGYEQYF.

Here the CDR3 DNA reads TGTGCCAGCAGCCTGACTAGCACTTACGAGCAGTACTTC. It yields the protein CASSLTSTYEQYF. This rearrangement joins TRBV7-8 to TRBJ2-7; 7 nucleotides line up with TRBD2. V trimming: 5 bases; J trimming: 4 bases; junction bases outside the gene matches: 5. CDR3 length: 13 amino acids. The germline CDR1 and CDR2 sequences are SGHVS and FQNEAQ. The full variable domain, its missing parts supplied by reference TRBV7-8 and TRBJ2-7, is GAGVSQSPRYKVAKRGQDVALRCDPISGHVSLFWYQQALGQGPEFLTYFQNEAQLDKSGLPSDRFFAERPEGSVSTLKIQRTQQEDSAVYLCASSLTSTYEQYFGPGTRLTVT.

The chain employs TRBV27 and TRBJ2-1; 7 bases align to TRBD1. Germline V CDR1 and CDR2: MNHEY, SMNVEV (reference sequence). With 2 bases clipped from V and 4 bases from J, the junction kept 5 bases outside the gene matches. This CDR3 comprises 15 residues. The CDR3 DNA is TGTGCCAGCAGTTTAGGGGGACAGAGATACAATGAGCAGTTCTTC. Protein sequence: CASSLGGQRYNEQFF.

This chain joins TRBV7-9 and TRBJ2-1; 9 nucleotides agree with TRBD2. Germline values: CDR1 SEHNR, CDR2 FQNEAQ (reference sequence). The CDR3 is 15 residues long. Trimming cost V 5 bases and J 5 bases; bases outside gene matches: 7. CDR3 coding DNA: TGTGCCAGCAGCGCGGGCGGGGGGGTGGACAATGAGCAGTTCTTC. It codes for CASSAGGGVDNEQFF.

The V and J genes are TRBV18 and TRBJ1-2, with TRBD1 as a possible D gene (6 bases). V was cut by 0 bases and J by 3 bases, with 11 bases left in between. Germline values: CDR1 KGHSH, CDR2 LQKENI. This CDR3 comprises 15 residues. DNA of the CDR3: TGTGCCAGCTCACCACCGTTTGCAGGGGACTATGGCTACACCTTC. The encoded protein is CASSPPFAGDYGYTF.

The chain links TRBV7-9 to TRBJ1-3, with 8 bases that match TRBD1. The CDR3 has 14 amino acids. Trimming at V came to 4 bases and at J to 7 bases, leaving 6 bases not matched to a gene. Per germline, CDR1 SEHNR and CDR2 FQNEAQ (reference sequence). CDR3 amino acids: CASSSGQGLNTIYF. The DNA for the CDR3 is TGTGCCAGCAGCTCCGGACAGGGTTTGAACACCATATATTTT.

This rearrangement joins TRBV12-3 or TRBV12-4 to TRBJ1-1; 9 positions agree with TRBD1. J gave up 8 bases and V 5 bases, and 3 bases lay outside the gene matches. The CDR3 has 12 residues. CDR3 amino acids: CASSPGQGEAFF. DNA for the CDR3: TGTGCCAGCAGTCCCGGACAGGGGGAAGCTTTCTTT.

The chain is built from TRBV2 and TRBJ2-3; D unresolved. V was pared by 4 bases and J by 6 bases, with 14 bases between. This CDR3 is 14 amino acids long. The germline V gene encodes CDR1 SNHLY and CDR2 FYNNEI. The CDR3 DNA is TGTGCCAGCAGTGTAACTACCATTGACGATACGCAGTATTTT. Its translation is CASSVTTIDDTQYF.

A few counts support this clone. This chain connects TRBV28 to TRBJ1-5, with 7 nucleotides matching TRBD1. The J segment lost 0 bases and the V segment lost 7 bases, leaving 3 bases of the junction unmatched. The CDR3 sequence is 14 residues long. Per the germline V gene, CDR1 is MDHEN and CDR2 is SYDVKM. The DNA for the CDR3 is TGTGCCAGCAAAGGGACAGTTAGCAATCAGCCCCAGCATTTT. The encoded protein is CASKGTVSNQPQHF.

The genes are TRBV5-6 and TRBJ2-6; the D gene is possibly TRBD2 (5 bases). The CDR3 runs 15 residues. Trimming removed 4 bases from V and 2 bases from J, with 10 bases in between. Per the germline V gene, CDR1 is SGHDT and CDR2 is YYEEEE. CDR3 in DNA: TGTGCCAGCAGCCGCCGGGGAGCTGGGGCCAACGTCCTGACTTTC. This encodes CASSRRGAGANVLTF. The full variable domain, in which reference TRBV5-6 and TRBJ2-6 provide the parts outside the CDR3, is DAGVTQSPTHLIKTRGQQVTLRCSPKSGHDTVSWYQQALGQGPQFIFQYYEEEERQRGNFPDRFSGHQFPNYSSELNVNALLLGDSALYLCASSRRGAGANVLTFGAGSRLTVL.

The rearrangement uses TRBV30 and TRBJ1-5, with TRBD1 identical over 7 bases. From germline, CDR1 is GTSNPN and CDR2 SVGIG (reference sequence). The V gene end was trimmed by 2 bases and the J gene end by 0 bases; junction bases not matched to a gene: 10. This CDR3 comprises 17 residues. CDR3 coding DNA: TGTGCCTGGAGTTCCAGCAGGGGGACACTTAGCAATCAGCCCCAGCATTTT. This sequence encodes CAWSSSRGTLSNQPQHF.

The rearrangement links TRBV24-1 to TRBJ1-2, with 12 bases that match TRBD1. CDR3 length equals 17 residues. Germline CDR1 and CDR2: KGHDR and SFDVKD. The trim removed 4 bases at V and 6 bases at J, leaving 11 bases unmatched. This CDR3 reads CATSDRSGTGGRDGYTF. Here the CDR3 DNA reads TGTGCCACCAGTGACCGGTCCGGGACAGGGGGCAGGGATGGCTACACCTTC.